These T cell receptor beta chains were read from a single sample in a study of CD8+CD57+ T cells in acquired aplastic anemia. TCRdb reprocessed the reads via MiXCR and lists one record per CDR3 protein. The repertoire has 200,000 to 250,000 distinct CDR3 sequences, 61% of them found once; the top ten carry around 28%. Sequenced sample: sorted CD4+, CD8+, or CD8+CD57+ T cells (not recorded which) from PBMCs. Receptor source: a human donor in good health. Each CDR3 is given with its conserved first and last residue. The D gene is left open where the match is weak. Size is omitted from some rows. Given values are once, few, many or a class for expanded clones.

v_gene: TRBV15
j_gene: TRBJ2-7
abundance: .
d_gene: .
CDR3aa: CATSRDAPHPPHYEQYF
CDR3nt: TGTGCCACCAGCAGGGACGCCCCCCACCCTCCACACTACGAGCAGTACTTC

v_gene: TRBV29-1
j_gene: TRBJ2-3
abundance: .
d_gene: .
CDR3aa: CSILVGGASPTDTQYF
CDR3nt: TGCAGCATCCTAGTGGGGGGGGCCAGCCCCACAGATACGCAGTATTTT

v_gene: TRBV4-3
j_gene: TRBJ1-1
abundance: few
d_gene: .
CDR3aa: CASSQDLTGLSEAFF
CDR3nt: TGCGCCAGCAGCCAAGATTTAACGGGCCTAAGTGAAGCTTTCTTT

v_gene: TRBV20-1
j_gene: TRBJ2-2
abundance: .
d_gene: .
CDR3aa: CSATLLGDTGELFF
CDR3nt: TGCAGTGCCACGCTTTTGGGGGACACCGGGGAGCTGTTTTTT

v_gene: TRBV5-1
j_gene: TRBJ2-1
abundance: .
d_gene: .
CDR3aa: CASSLGHDYNEQFF
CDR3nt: TGCGCCAGCAGCTTGGGACACGACTACAATGAGCAGTTCTTC

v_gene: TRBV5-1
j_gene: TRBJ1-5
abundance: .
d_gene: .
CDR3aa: CASSEGDQPQHF
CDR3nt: TGCGCCAGCAGTGAGGGTGATCAGCCCCAGCATTTT

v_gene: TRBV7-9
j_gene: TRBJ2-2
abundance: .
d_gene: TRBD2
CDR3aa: CASSGLAGANTGELFF
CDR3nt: TGTGCCTCCTCGGGACTAGCGGGGGCGAACACCGGGGAGCTGTTTTTT

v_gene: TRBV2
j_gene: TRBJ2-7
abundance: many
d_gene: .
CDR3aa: CASSEQGYEQYF
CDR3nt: TGTGCCAGCAGTGAACAGGGATACGAGCAGTACTTC

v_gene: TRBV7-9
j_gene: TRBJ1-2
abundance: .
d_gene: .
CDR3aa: CASSPAGAPEAGYTF
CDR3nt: TGTGCCAGCAGCCCGGCAGGGGCTCCTGAAGCTGGCTACACCTTC

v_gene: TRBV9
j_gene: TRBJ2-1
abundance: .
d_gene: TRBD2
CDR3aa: CASSVTSGRSYNEQFF
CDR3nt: TGTGCCAGCAGCGTTACTAGCGGGAGAAGCTACAATGAGCAGTTCTTC

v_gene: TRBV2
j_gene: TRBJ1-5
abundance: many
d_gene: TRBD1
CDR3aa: CAGQGAGQPQHF
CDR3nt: TGTGCGGGGCAGGGGGCAGGTCAGCCCCAGCATTTT

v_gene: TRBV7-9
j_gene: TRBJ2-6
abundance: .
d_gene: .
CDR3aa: CASSSTTGPGANVLTF
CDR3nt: TGTGCCAGCAGTTCCACTACGGGGCCTGGGGCCAACGTCCTGACTTTC

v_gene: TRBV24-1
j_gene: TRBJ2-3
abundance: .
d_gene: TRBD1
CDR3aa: CATSERQGGTDTQYF
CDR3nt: TGTGCCACCAGTGAAAGACAGGGAGGCACAGATACGCAGTATTTT

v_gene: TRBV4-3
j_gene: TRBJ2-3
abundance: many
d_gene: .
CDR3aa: CASSQVTADTQYF
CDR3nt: TGCGCCAGCAGCCAAGTGACAGCAGATACGCAGTATTTT

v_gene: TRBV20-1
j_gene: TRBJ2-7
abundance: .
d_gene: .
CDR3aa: CSAREQGRGYEQYF
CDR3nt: TGCAGTGCTAGAGAACAAGGACGGGGCTACGAGCAGTACTTC

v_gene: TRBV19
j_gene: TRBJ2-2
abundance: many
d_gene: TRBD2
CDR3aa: CASNLAGDAGELFF
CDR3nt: TGTGCCAGTAATCTAGCGGGAGACGCCGGGGAGCTGTTTTTT

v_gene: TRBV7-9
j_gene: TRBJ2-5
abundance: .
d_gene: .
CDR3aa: CASSQDERSGQQETQYF
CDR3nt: TGTGCCAGCAGCCAAGACGAGCGCTCGGGACAACAAGAGACCCAGTACTTC

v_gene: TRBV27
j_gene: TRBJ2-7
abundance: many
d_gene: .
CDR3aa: CASSSPGFYEQYF
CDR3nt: TGTGCCAGCAGTTCTCCGGGATTCTACGAGCAGTACTTC

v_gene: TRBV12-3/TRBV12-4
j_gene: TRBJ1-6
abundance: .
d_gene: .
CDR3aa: CASSQKRQNSPLHF
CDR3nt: TGTGCCAGCAGCCAAAAGCGGCAGAATTCACCCCTCCACTTT

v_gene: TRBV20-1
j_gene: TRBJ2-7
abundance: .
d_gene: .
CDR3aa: CSVPKGSGPYYEQYF
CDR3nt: TGCAGTGTTCCGAAAGGGTCGGGGCCCTACTACGAGCAGTACTTC

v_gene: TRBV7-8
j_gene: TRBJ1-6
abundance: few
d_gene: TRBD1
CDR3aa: CASSEGQGNSPLHF
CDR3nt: TGTGCCAGCAGCGAGGGACAGGGAAATTCACCCCTCCACTTT

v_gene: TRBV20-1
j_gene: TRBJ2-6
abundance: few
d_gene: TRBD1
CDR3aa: CSAGDRGSGANVLTF
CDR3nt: TGCAGTGCCGGAGACAGGGGATCTGGGGCCAACGTCCTGACTTTC

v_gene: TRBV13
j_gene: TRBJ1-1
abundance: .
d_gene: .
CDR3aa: CASRWDPTMNTEAFF
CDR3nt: TGTGCCAGCAGATGGGACCCCACTATGAACACTGAAGCTTTCTTT

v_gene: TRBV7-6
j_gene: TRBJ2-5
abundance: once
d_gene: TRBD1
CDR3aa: CASSLAKDREQPQYF
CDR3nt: TGTGCCAGCAGCTTAGCCAAGGACAGGGAGCAGCCCCAGTACTTC

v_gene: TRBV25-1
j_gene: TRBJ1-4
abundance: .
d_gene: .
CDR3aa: CASSEWRRSTNEKLFF
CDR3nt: TGTGCCAGCAGTGAATGGCGCCGATCAACTAATGAAAAACTGTTTTTT

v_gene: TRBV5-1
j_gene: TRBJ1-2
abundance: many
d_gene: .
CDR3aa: CASSGDDIDYGYTF
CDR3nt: TGCGCCAGCAGCGGGGACGACATCGACTATGGCTACACCTTC

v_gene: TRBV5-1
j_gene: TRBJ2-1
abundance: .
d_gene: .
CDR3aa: CASSLLGLGSALNNEQFF
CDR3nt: TGCGCCAGCAGCTTGTTGGGACTGGGCAGTGCTCTCAACAATGAGCAGTTCTTC

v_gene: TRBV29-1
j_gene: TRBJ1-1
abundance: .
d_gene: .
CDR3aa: CSVPIEVNTEAFF
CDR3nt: TGCAGCGTGCCCATCGAGGTGAACACTGAAGCTTTCTTT

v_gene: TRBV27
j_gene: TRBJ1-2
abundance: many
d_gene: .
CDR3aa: CASSSTGAVYGYTF
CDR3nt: TGTGCCAGCAGTTCGACAGGAGCCGTGTATGGCTACACCTTC

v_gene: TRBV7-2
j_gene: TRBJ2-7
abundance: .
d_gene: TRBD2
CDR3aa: CASSLGGGAWTYEQYF
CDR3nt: TGTGCCAGCAGCTTAGGGGGGGGAGCTTGGACCTACGAGCAGTACTTC

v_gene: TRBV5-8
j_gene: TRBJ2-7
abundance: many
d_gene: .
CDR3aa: CASRTWGDLPNEQYF
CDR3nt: TGTGCCAGCAGGACATGGGGGGACCTCCCTAACGAGCAGTACTTC

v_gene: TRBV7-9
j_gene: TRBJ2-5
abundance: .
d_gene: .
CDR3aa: CASSLASTAQETQYF
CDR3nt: TGTGCCAGCAGCTTAGCTTCAACAGCCCAAGAGACCCAGTACTTC

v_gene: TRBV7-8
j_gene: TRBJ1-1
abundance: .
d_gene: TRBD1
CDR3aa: CASSIRTGLGTEAFF
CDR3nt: TGTGCCAGTAGTATTAGGACAGGCCTCGGCACTGAAGCTTTCTTT

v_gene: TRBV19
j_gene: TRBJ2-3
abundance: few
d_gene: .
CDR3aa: CASKARGAAWTQYF
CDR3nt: TGTGCCAGTAAGGCGAGGGGGGCGGCTTGGACGCAGTATTTT

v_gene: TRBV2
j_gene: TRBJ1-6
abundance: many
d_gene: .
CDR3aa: CASREGGYYNSPLHF
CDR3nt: TGTGCCAGCAGGGAGGGGGGATACTATAATTCACCCCTCCACTTT

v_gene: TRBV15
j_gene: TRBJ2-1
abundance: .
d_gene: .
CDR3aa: CATSRVYNEQFF
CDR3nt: TGTGCCACCAGCAGAGTGTACAATGAGCAGTTCTTC

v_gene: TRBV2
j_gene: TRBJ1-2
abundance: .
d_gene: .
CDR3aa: CASSEGRLGLYGYTF
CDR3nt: TGTGCCAGCAGTGAAGGAAGGCTGGGGTTATACGGCTACACCTTC

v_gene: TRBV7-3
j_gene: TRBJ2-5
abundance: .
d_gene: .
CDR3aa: CASSLKGNVGETQYF
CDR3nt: TGTGCCAGCAGCTTAAAGGGGAACGTGGGTGAGACCCAGTACTTC

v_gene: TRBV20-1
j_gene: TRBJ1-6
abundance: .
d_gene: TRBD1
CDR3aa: CSARDWDRFPLHF
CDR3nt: TGCAGTGCTAGAGATTGGGACAGGTTTCCCCTCCACTTT

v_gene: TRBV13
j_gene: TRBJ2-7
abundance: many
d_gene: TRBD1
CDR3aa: CASSPRDRDYEQYF
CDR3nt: TGTGCCAGCAGCCCCAGGGACAGGGACTACGAGCAGTACTTC

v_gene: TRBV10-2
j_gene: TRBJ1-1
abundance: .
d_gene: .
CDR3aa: CASKGPWDTEAFF
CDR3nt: TGCGCCAGCAAAGGTCCCTGGGACACTGAAGCTTTCTTT

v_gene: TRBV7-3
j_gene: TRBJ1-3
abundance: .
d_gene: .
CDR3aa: CASSLTGWEDTIYF
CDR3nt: TGTGCCAGCAGCTTGACGGGGTGGGAGGACACCATATATTTT

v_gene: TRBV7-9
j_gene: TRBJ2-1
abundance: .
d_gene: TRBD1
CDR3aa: CASRPDRSSYNEQFF
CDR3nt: TGTGCCAGCAGACCGGACAGGTCTTCCTACAATGAGCAGTTCTTC

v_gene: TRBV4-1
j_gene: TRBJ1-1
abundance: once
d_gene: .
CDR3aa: CASSQGWQGGRTEAFF
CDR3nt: TGTGCCAGCAGCCAAGGGTGGCAGGGAGGACGGACTGAAGCTTTCTTT

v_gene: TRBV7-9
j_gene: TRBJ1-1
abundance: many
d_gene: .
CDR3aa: CASSLTLNTEAFF
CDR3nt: TGTGCCAGTAGTCTAACACTGAACACTGAAGCTTTCTTT

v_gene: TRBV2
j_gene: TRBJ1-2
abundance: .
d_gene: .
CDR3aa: CASSVLTDNYGYTF
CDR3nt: TGTGCCAGCAGTGTTTTGACAGATAACTATGGCTACACCTTC

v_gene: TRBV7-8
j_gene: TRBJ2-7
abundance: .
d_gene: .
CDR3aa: CASSFGGSGYEQYF
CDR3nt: TGTGCCAGCAGCTTTGGGGGTTCGGGCTACGAGCAGTACTTC

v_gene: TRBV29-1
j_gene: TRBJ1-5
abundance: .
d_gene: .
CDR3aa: CSVRMDNNQPQHF
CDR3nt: TGCAGCGTTCGAATGGACAACAATCAGCCCCAGCATTTT

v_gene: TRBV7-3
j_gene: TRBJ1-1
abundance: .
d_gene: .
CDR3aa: CASSFRSGFF
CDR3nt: TGTGCCAGCAGCTTTCGTTCGGGTTTCTTT

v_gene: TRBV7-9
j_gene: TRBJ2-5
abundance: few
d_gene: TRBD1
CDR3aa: CASSRTGLQETQYF
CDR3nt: TGTGCCAGCAGCCGGACAGGGTTACAAGAGACCCAGTACTTC

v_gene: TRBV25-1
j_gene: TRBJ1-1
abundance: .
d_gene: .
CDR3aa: CASNRWGNPFF
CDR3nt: TGTGCCAGCAACCGATGGGGGAACCCTTTCTTT

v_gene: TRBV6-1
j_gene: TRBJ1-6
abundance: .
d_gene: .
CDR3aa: CASSGRSFNSPLHF
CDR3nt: TGTGCCAGCAGTGGCAGGAGCTTTAATTCACCCCTCCACTTT

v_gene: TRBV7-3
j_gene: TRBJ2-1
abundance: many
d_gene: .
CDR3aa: CASSLTGQGGNEQFF
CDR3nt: TGTGCCAGCAGCTTAACGGGACAAGGGGGGAATGAGCAGTTCTTC

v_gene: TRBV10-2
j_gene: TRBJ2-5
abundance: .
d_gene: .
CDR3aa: CASSEGSQETQYF
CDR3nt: TGCGCCAGCAGTGAGGGAAGCCAAGAGACCCAGTACTTC